This T cell receptor beta chain was sequenced in a study of shared clonotypes between healthy human individuals. TCRdb keeps only in-frame clones here, not all; method: immunoSEQ multiplex PCR. There are about 590,000 clones in the sample; around 95% occur only once, and roughly 0.1% lies in the top ten. After removal of 5 bases from V and 11 bases from J, the junction contained 14 bases not matched to a gene. This CDR3 comprises 15 residues. Germline values: CDR1 MNHNS, CDR2 SASEGT. CD45RO negativity and positive selection for CCR7 defined naive CD8 cells, a population that excluded terminally differentiated effector memory CD45RA+ cells.

Sequencing was performed on naive CD8+ T cells sorted from blood. The rearrangement uses TRBV6-1 and TRBJ1-3; 8 bases map to TRBD1. This receptor was taken from a woman aged 30 to 39 in good health. The CDR3 coding sequence is TGTGCCAGCAGTAGTTGGACAGGGTATGAGGGCGCCATATATTTT. Its translation: CASSSWTGYEGAIYF.